The 5 T cell receptor beta chains listed next were all sequenced from one sample in a study of blood T cell repertoires in COVID-19. Only in-frame clones appear in the TCRdb table, and some are missing; sequencing was by immunoSEQ multiplex PCR. There are roughly 160,000 clones in the sample; 75% to 85% occur only once, and 8% to 8.5% lies in the top ten. Material for sequencing was peripheral blood. The receptors stem from an older woman with COVID-19, enrolled during active disease.

The sample holds many counts of this clone. The V call is TRBV6-1, the J call TRBJ2-7; TRBD2 matches at 9 bases. V was pared by 2 bases and J by 3 bases, with 5 bases of the junction left unmatched. Per germline, CDR1 MNHNS and CDR2 SASEGT. CDR3 length: 15 amino acids. The CDR3 DNA reads TGTGCCAGCAGTGAAAGGGGTAGCGGGAGCTACGAGCAGTACTTC. Its translation is CASSERGSGSYEQYF.

This clone was recorded once. The rearrangement joins TRBV30 to TRBJ2-1; 11 bases match TRBD2. V dropped 4 bases and J dropped 5; count of bases not matched to a gene: 4. The germline V gene encodes CDR1 GTSNPN and CDR2 SVGIG (reference sequence). The CDR3 length is 14 residues. The CDR3 DNA reads TGTGCCTGGACCCGACTAGCGGGAAACAATGAGCAGTTCTTC. This sequence encodes CAWTRLAGNNEQFF.

A note on this clone: The sample contains more than one DNA sequence encoding this CDR3. This rearrangement joins TRBV12-3 or TRBV12-4 to TRBJ1-1, with D tentatively TRBD1 (5 bases). With 3 bases removed from V and 4 bases from J, the gap between germline ends came to 9 bases. The CDR3 has 13 amino acids. The CDR3 region has the DNA TGTGCCAGCAGTTTCCAGGGTCGCACTGAAGCTTTCTTT. Its translation is CASSFQGRTEAFF.

This chain's CDR3 is CASSLRVNYGYTF. The CDR3 nucleotides read TGTGCCAGCAGCCTCAGGGTTAACTATGGCTACACCTTC. The chain links TRBV7-8 to TRBJ1-2, with D maybe TRBD1 (5 bases). V lost 5 bases and J lost 1, with 8 bases in between. Per the germline V gene, CDR1 is SGHVS and CDR2 is FQNEAQ. The CDR3 covers 13 residues.

V gene TRBV28 combines with J gene TRBJ1-6; TRBD1 is a possible D gene (6 bases). V lost 5 bases, J lost 1 base, and 15 bases lay in between. The germline CDR1 and CDR2 sequences are MDHEN and SYDVKM. This CDR3 region has 17 residues. The CDR3 spells CASSIQGPRSYNSPLHF. For the CDR3, the DNA is TGTGCCAGCAGTATACAGGGTCCGAGGTCCTATAATTCACCCCTCCACTTT.